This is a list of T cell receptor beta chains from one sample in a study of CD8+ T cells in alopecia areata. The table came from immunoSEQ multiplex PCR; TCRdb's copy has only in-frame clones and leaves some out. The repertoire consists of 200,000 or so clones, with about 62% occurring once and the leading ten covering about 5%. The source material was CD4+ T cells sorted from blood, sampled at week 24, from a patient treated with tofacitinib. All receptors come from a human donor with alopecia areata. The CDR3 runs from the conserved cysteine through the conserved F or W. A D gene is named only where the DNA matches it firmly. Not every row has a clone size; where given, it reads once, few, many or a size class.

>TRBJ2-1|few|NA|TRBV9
CASSGGIGYNEQFF
TGTGCCAGCAGCGGAGGTATAGGCTACAATGAGCAGTTCTTC
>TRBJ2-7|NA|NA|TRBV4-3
CASSLKIGAYEQYF
TGCGCCAGCAGCCTGAAGATAGGTGCCTACGAGCAGTACTTC
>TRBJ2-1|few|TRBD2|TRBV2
CASSKLAGGPSSYNEQFF
TGTGCCAGCAGTAAACTAGCGGGAGGGCCGTCATCCTACAATGAGCAGTTCTTC
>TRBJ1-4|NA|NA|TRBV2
CASSAGNNEKLFF
TGTGCCAGCAGTGCAGGGAATAATGAAAAACTGTTTTTT
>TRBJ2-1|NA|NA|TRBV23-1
CASSQSQDNEQFF
TGCGCCAGCAGTCAATCGCAAGACAATGAGCAGTTCTTC
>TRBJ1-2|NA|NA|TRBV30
CAWSKGGWYGYTF
TGTGCCTGGAGTAAGGGGGGCTGGTATGGCTACACCTTC
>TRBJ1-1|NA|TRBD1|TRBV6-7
CASSYTQGDTEAFF
TGTGCCAGCAGTTACACCCAGGGGGACACTGAAGCTTTCTTT
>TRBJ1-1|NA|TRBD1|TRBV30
CAWRDRANTEAFF
TGTGCCTGGAGGGACAGGGCGAACACTGAAGCTTTCTTT
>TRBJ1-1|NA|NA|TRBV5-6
CASSLVNAEAFF
TGTGCCAGCAGCTTGGTTAACGCTGAAGCTTTCTTT
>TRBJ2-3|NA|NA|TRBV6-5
CASGLSASTDTQYF
TGTGCCAGCGGGCTCAGCGCAAGCACAGATACGCAGTATTTT
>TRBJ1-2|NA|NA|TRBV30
CAWRGDMDYTF
TGTGCCTGGAGAGGGGACATGGACTACACCTTC
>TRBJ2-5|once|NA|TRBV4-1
CASSQGPLQETQYF
TGCGCCAGCAGCCAAGGGCCCCTCCAAGAGACCCAGTACTTC
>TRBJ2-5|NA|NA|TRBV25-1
CASGQQQETQYF
TGTGCCAGCGGCCAACAACAAGAGACCCAGTACTTC
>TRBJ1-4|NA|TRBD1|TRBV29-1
CSAGETGKNEKLFF
TGCAGCGCCGGAGAGACAGGGAAAAATGAAAAACTGTTTTTT
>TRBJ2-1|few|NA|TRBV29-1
CSVPPIQPSSYNEQFF
TGCAGCGTCCCCCCGATACAGCCCAGCTCCTACAATGAGCAGTTCTTC
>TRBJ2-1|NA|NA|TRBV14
CASSQKYSGGYSYNEQFF
TGTGCCAGCAGCCAGAAATACTCAGGCGGGTACTCCTACAATGAGCAGTTCTTC
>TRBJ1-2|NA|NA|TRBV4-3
CASSQDGGGNYGYTF
TGCGCCAGCAGCCAAGATGGGGGGGGAAACTATGGCTACACCTTC
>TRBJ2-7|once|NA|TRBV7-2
CASSLDRARYEQYF
TGTGCCAGCAGCTTAGACCGGGCACGTTACGAGCAGTACTTC
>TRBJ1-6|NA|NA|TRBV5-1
CASTREVDSPLHF
TGCGCCAGCACCCGGGAAGTAGACTCACCCCTCCACTTT
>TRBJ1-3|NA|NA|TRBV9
CASSVESGGNTIYF
TGTGCCAGCAGCGTAGAATCGGGTGGAAACACCATATATTTT
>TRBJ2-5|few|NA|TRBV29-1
CSVQAGKETQYF
TGCAGCGTTCAGGCCGGGAAGGAGACCCAGTACTTC
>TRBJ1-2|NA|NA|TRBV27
CASGSGRVYGYTF
TGTGCCAGCGGATCAGGACGGGTATATGGCTACACCTTC
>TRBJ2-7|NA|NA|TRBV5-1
CASSLQDSTSYEQYF
TGCGCCAGCAGCTTGCAGGACAGTACCTCCTACGAGCAGTACTTC
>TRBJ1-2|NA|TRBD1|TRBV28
CASRHGQALEYGYTF
TGTGCCAGCAGGCACGGACAGGCCCTGGAGTATGGCTACACCTTC
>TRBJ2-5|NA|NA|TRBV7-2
CASSLAVLGTQYF
TGTGCCAGCAGCTTAGCCGTCCTCGGGACCCAGTACTTC
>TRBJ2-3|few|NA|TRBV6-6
CASRSRVGTDTQYF
TGTGCCAGCAGGTCCCGAGTAGGCACAGATACGCAGTATTTT
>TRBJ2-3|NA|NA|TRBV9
CASSVGPERTDTQYF
TGTGCCAGCAGCGTAGGTCCCGAACGCACAGATACGCAGTATTTT
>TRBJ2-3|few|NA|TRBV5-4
CASSQGVANTDTQYF
TGCGCCAGCAGCCAAGGGGTAGCGAACACAGATACGCAGTATTTT
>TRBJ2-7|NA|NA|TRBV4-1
CASSQFYEQYF
TGCGCCAGCAGCCAATTCTACGAGCAGTACTTC
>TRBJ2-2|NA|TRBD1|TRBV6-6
CASSLQGAGELFF
TGTGCCAGCAGCTTACAGGGGGCCGGGGAGCTGTTTTTT
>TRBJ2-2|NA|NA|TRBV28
CASSFFTGELFF
TGTGCCAGCAGTTTTTTTACCGGGGAGCTGTTTTTT
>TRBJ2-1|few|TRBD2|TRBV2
CASRGTSSYNEQFF
TGTGCCAGCAGGGGGACTAGCTCCTACAATGAGCAGTTCTTC
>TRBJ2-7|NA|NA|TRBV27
CASSLHETAEQYF
TGTGCCAGCAGTTTACACGAAACAGCTGAGCAGTACTTC
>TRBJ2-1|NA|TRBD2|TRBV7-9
CASSHLTSGSGREQFF
TGTGCCAGCAGCCACCTGACTAGCGGGAGCGGGCGTGAGCAGTTCTTC
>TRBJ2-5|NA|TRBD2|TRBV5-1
CASSVGLAGGETQYF
TGCGCCAGCAGCGTTGGACTAGCGGGAGGAGAGACCCAGTACTTC
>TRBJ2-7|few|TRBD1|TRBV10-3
CAISPTGDAYEQYF
TGTGCCATCAGCCCGACAGGGGACGCGTACGAGCAGTACTTC
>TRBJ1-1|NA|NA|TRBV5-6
CASSLLSSMNTEAFF
TGTGCCAGCAGCTTGCTCAGCAGTATGAACACTGAAGCTTTCTTT
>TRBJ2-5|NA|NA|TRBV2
CASSEERRETQYF
TGTGCCAGCAGTGAGGAGCGACGGGAGACCCAGTACTTC
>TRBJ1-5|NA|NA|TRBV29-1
CSVGGREGRPQHF
TGCAGCGTTGGTGGCAGGGAAGGAAGGCCCCAGCATTTT
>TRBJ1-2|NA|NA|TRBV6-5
CASKVGRGTYGYTF
TGTGCCAGCAAAGTCGGGAGGGGAACATATGGCTACACCTTC
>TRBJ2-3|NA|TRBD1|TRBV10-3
CAIGSRDRGRQTQYF
TGTGCCATCGGGAGCCGGGACAGGGGTCGTCAAACGCAGTATTTT
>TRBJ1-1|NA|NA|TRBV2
CASMPSRTEAFF
TGTGCCAGCATGCCGTCACGCACTGAAGCTTTCTTT
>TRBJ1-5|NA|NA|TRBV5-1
CASSLAGGNQPQHF
TGCGCCAGCAGCTTGGCAGGGGGCAATCAGCCCCAGCATTTT
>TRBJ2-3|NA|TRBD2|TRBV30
CAWSTQRAGSATQYF
TGTGCCTGGAGTACCCAACGAGCGGGAAGCGCTACGCAGTATTTT
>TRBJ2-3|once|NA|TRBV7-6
CASSLGLLARTDTQYF
TGTGCCAGCAGCTTAGGACTTCTCGCCAGGACAGATACGCAGTATTTT
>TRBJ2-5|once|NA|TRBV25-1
CASTRGLETQYF
TGTGCCAGCACAAGGGGGTTAGAGACCCAGTACTTC
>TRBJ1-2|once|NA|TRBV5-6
CASSLTRSTNYGYTF
TGTGCCAGCAGCTTGACCCGATCAACTAACTATGGCTACACCTTC
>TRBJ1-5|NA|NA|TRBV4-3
CASSPQDSDQPQHF
TGCGCCAGCAGCCCCCAGGACAGCGATCAGCCCCAGCATTTT
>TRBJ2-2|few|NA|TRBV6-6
CASSYDTGELFF
TGTGCCAGCAGTTACGACACCGGGGAGCTGTTTTTT
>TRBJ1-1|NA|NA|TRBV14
CASSQDQGEAFF
TGTGCCAGCAGCCAAGATCAAGGTGAAGCTTTCTTT
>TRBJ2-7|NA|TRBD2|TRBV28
CASSPLAGSPYEQYF
TGTGCCAGCAGCCCACTAGCGGGGAGTCCCTACGAGCAGTACTTC